Presented here are 10 T cell receptor beta chains from one specimen sequenced in a study of T cell responses to AZD1222 COVID-19 vaccine. The assay was immunoSEQ multiplex PCR, and TCRdb's table has in-frame clones only and misses some. The sample yields about 120,000 clones, just under 95% seen once. The starting material was peripheral blood, obtained on day 0 of AZD1222 vaccination. Receptors were obtained from an adult in good health.

The chain recombines TRBV27 with TRBJ1-1; unclear D gene. The CDR3 is 13 residues long. V was shortened by 3 bases and J by 0 bases, with 5 bases between the two germline ends. Germline loops: CDR1 MNHEY, CDR2 SMNVEV (reference sequence). The CDR3: CASSFTMNTEAFF. DNA for the CDR3: TGTGCCAGCAGTTTTACAATGAACACTGAAGCTTTCTTT.

About this clone: The identical CDR3 is also encoded by other nucleotide sequences in the sample. The chain is built from TRBV30 and TRBJ2-1; unclear D gene. Trimming removed 0 bases at V and 7 bases at J, with 7 bases between. CDR1 GTSNPN and CDR2 SVGIG come from the germline V gene (reference sequence). This CDR3 is 12 amino acids long. CDR3 sequence (DNA): TGTGCCTGGAGTGTGTCTGGGAATGAGCAGTTCTTC. Protein product: CAWSVSGNEQFF. The full variable domain, rest sourced from reference TRBV30 and TRBJ2-1, is SQTIHQWPATLVQPVGSPLSLECTVEGTSNPNLYWYRQAAGRGLQLLFYSVGIGQISSEVPQNLSASRPQDRQFILSSKKLLLSDSGFYLCAWSVSGNEQFFGPGTRLTVL.

The gene calls are TRBV7-8 and TRBJ1-2; 8 bases fit TRBD1. CDR1 SGHVS and CDR2 FQNEAQ come from the germline V gene. The CDR3 consists of 15 residues. Losses at the gene ends were 5 bases for V and 6 bases for J; bases not matched to a gene: 11. The chain's CDR3 is CASSPQTGVGDGYTF. CDR3 nucleotide sequence: TGTGCCAGCAGCCCCCAGACAGGGGTGGGAGATGGCTACACCTTC.

The chain has TRBV7-3 and TRBJ2-1, with D perhaps TRBD1 (5 bases). Trimming cost V 6 bases and J 2 bases, with 11 bases left between them. This CDR3 region has 14 residues. Looked up from germline, CDR1 is SGHTA and CDR2 is FQGTGA. The CDR3 DNA reads as TGTGCCAGCAGTCTAGACAGCACCTACAATGAGCAGTTCTTC. The encoded protein is CASSLDSTYNEQFF.

The chain couples TRBV9 to TRBJ2-3; the match to TRBD2 covers 10 bases. The CDR3 is 16 amino acids. Looked up from germline, CDR1 is SGDLS and CDR2 is YYNGEE. Trimming cost V 4 bases and J 2 bases; bases outside gene matches: 7. As DNA, the CDR3 is TGTGCCAGCAGCCCCCGGACTAGCGGTATCACAGATACGCAGTATTTT. Translation gives CASSPRTSGITDTQYF. Full variable domain (rest looked up from reference TRBV9 and TRBJ2-3): DSGVTQTPKHLITATGQRVTLRCSPRSGDLSVYWYQQSLDQGLQFLIQYYNGEERAKGNILERFSAQQFPDLHSELNLSSLELGDSALYFCASSPRTSGITDTQYFGPGTRLTVL.

The V and J genes are TRBV11-2 and TRBJ1-3; perhaps TRBD1 as D (5 bases). V was trimmed by 2 bases and J by 5 bases, leaving 13 bases between them. The CDR3 length is 15 residues. CDR1 is SGHAT, CDR2 FQNNGV, per germline. The CDR3 sequence: CASSLPLGVRNTIYF. In DNA form, the CDR3 reads TGTGCCAGCAGCTTACCCCTAGGGGTTCGAAACACCATATATTTT.

The V gene is TRBV25-1, the J gene TRBJ2-7; D is unresolved. From germline, CDR1 is MGHDK and CDR2 SYGVNS. The CDR3 is 15 amino acids. Trimming removed 3 bases from V and 3 bases from J, with 15 bases in between. This CDR3 reads CASSDPRSFDYEQYF. CDR3 DNA: TGTGCCAGCAGTGACCCTAGAAGCTTCGACTACGAGCAGTACTTC.

The chain joins TRBV29-1 to TRBJ1-2; TRBD1 is a possible D gene (5 bases). Germline V gene sequence: CDR1 SQVTM, CDR2 ANQGSEA. The CDR3 is 12 amino acids. CDR3 loop: CGGTNSNYGYTF. The CDR3 DNA reads as TGCGGCGGGACGAACTCTAACTATGGCTACACCTTC.

This chain joins TRBV10-2 and TRBJ2-7; D may match TRBD1 or TRBD2 (5 bases each). Germline CDR1 is WSHSY and CDR2 is SAAADI. The germline V and J ends were trimmed by 6 bases and 2 bases, with 8 bases remaining between them. The CDR3 spans 12 residues. In DNA, the CDR3 is TGCGCCAGCAGCACGGGGCCCTACGAGCAGTACTTC. It yields the protein CASSTGPYEQYF.

The rearrangement links TRBV6-2 or TRBV6-3 to TRBJ1-2; 8 bases line up with TRBD1. J gave up 8 bases and V 5 bases, and 7 bases lay outside the gene matches. CDR3 length equals 13 residues. Germline V CDR1 and CDR2: MNHEY, SVGEGT. The CDR3 protein is CASSGQGSRGYTF. The CDR3 coding sequence is TGTGCCAGCAGTGGACAGGGCTCGAGGGGCTACACCTTC.